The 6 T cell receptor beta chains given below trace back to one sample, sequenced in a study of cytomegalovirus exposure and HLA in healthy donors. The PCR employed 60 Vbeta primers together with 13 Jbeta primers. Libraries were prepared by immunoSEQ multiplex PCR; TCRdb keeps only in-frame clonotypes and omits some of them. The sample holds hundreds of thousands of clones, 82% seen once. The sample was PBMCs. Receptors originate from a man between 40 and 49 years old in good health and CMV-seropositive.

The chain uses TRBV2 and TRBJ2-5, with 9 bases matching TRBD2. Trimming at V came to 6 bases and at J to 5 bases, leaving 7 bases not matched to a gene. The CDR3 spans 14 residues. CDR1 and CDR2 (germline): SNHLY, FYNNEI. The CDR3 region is CASRGGRVGETQYF. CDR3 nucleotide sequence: TGTGCCAGCAGAGGCGGGAGGGTAGGGGAGACCCAGTACTTC.

Here the CDR3 reads CASSPGGLGTEAFF. CDR3 sequence (DNA): TGTGCCAGCTCACCTGGGGGGTTAGGGACTGAAGCTTTCTTT. The V call is TRBV18, the J call TRBJ1-1; D possibly corresponds to TRBD1 (5 bases). V shed 3 bases and J shed 5 bases, with 13 bases lying between them. Germline assignment: CDR1 KGHSH and CDR2 LQKENI. The CDR3 contains 14 residues.

The DNA of the CDR3 is TGCGCCAGCAGCCTTAACATGGGCGGGGAGCAGTTCTTC. Residues: CASSLNMGGEQFF. The chain uses TRBV5-1 and TRBJ2-1; D might be TRBD2 (5 bases). The CDR3 consists of 13 residues. The V gene's germline CDR1 is SGHRS and CDR2 YFSETQ. Trimming removed 4 bases at V and 10 bases at J, with 15 bases between. The full variable domain, its missing parts supplied by reference TRBV5-1 and TRBJ2-1, is KAGVTQTPRYLIKTRGQQVTLSCSPISGHRSVSWYQQTPGQGLQFLFEYFSETQRNKGNFPGRFSGRQFSNSRSEMNVSTLELGDSALYLCASSLNMGGEQFFGPGTRLTVL.

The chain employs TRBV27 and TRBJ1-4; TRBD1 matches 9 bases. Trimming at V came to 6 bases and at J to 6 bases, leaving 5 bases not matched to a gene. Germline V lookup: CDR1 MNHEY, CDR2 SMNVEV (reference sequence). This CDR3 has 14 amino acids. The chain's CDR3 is CASRPTGGDEKLFF. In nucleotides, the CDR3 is TGTGCCAGCAGACCAACAGGGGGCGATGAAAAACTGTTTTTT.

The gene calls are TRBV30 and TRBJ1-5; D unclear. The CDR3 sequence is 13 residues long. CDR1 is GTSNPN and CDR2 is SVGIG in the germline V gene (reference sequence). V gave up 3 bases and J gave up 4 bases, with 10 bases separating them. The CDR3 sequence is CAWSRQKNQPQHF. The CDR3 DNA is TGTGCCTGGAGCAGGCAGAAGAATCAGCCCCAGCATTTT. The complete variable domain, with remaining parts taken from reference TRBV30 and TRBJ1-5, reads SQTIHQWPATLVQPVGSPLSLECTVEGTSNPNLYWYRQAAGRGLQLLFYSVGIGQISSEVPQNLSASRPQDRQFILSSKKLLLSDSGFYLCAWSRQKNQPQHFGDGTRLSIL.

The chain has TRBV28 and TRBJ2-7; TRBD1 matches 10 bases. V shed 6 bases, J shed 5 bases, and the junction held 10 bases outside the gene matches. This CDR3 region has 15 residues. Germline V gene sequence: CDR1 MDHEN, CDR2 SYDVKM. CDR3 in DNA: TGTGCCAGCAGCTCCGCTGGACAGGGGGTAAACGAGCAGTACTTC. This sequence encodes CASSSAGQGVNEQYF.